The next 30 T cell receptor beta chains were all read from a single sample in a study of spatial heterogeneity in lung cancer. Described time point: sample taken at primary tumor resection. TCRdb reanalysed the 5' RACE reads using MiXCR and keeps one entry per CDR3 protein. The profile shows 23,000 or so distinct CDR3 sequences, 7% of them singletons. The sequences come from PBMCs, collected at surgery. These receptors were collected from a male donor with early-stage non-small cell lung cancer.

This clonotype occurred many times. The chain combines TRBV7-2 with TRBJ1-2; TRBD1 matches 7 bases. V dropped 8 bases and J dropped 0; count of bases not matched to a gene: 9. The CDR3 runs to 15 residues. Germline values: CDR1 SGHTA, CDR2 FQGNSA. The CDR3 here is CASARQGSANYGYTF. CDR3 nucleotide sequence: TGTGCCAGCGCACGACAGGGTTCAGCTAACTATGGCTACACCTTC. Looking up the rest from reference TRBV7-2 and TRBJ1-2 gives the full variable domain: GAGVSQSPSNKVTEKGKDVELRCDPISGHTALYWYRQSLGQGLEFLIYFQGNSAPDKSGLPSDRFSAERTGGSVSTLTIQRTQQEDSAVYLCASARQGSANYGYTFGSGTRLTVV.

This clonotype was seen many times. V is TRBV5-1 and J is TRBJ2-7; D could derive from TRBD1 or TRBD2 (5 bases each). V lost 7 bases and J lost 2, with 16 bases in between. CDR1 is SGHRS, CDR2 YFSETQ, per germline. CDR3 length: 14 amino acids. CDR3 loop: CASAPGPAPYEQYF. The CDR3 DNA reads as TGCGCCAGCGCTCCGGGACCGGCCCCCTACGAGCAGTACTTC.

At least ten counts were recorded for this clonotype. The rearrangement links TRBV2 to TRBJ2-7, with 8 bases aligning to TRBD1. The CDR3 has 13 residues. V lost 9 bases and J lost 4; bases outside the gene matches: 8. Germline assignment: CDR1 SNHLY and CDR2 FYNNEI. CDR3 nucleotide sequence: TGTGCCAGTGCGACAGGGGAATGGTACGAGCAGTACTTC. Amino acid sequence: CASATGEWYEQYF.

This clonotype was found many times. The CDR3 DNA reads TGTGCCAGCAGGCTCCCTCTCCTTGGGGGCAATCAGCCCCAGCATTTT. Encoded protein: CASRLPLLGGNQPQHF. The chain employs TRBV2 and TRBJ1-5, with D hard to call. This CDR3 has 16 amino acids. CDR1 is SNHLY, CDR2 FYNNEI, per germline. The ends were cut back, 6 bases at V and 2 bases at J, with 17 bases in the middle.

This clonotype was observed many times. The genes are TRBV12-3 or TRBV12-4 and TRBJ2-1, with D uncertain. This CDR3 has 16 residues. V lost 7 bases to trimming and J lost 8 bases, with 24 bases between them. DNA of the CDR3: TGTGCCAGCACTCCTACCCGACTCTGGAATGATGATGAGCAGTTCTTC. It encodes CASTPTRLWNDDEQFF.

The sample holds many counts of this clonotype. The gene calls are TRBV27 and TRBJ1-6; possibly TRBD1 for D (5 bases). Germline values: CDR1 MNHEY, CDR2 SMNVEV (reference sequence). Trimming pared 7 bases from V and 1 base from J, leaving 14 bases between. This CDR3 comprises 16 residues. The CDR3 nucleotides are TGTGCCAGCACCTGGCAGGGTTCGTCCTATAATTCACCCCTCCACTTT. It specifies CASTWQGSSYNSPLHF.

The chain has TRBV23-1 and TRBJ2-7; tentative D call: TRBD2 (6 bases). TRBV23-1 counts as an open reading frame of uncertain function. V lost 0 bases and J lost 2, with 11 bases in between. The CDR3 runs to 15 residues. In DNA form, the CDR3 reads TGCGCCAGCAGTCAATCAAACGGGGGTACCTACGAGCAGTACTTC. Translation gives CASSQSNGGTYEQYF.

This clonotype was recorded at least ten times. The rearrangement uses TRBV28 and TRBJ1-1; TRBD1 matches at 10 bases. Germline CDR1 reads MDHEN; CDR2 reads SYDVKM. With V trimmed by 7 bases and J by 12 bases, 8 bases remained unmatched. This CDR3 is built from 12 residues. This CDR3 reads CASNGQGVVSFF. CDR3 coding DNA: TGTGCCAGCAACGGACAGGGGGTAGTGTCTTTCTTT.

CDR3 sequence reads: CASRGGQGHQPQHF. The CDR3 DNA reads TGTGCCAGCAGGGGGGGACAGGGTCATCAGCCCCAGCATTTT. The V gene is TRBV2, the J gene TRBJ1-5; 9 bases line up with TRBD1. The CDR3 contains 14 residues. Per the germline V gene, CDR1 is SNHLY and CDR2 is FYNNEI. V trimming: 6 bases; J trimming: 5 bases; junction bases outside the gene matches: 5.

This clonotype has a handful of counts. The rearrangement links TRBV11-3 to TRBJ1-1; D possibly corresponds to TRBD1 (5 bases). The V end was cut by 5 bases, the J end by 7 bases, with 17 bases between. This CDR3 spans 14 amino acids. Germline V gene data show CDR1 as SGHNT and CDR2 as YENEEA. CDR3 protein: CASSPRSLGGEAFF. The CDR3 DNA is TGTGCCAGCAGCCCTAGGTCCCTCGGGGGTGAAGCTTTCTTT.

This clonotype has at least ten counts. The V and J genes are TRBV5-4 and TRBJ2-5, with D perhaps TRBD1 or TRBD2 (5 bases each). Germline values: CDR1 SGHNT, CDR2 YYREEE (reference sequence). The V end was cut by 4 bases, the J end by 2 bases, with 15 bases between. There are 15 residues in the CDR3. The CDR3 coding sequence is TGTGCCAGCAGCAGGGACCTTGGGGGACAAGAGACCCAGTACTTC. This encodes CASSRDLGGQETQYF.

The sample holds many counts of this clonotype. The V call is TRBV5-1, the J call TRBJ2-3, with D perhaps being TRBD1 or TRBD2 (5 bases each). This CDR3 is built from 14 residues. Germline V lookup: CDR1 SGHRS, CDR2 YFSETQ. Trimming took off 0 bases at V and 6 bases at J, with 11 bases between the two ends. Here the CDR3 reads CASSLAGARDTQYF. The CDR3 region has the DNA TGCGCCAGCAGCTTGGCCGGGGCGAGGGATACGCAGTATTTT. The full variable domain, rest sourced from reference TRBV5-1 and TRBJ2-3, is KAGVTQTPRYLIKTRGQQVTLSCSPISGHRSVSWYQQTPGQGLQFLFEYFSETQRNKGNFPGRFSGRQFSNSRSEMNVSTLELGDSALYLCASSLAGARDTQYFGPGTRLTVL.

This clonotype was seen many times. Here the CDR3 reads CASKNRGPEAFF. In nucleotides, the CDR3 is TGTGCCAGCAAGAACAGGGGCCCTGAAGCTTTCTTT. The chain has TRBV3-1 and TRBJ1-1; 7 bases are a match to TRBD1. V dropped 7 bases and J dropped 6; count of bases not matched to a gene: 5. The V gene's germline CDR1 is LGHDT and CDR2 YNNKEL (reference sequence). CDR3 size: 12 residues.

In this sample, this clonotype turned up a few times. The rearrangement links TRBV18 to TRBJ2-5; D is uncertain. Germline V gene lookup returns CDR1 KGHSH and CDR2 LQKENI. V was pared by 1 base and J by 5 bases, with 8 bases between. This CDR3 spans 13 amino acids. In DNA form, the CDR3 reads TGTGCCAGCTCACCACAAAATTCGGAGACCCAGTACTTC. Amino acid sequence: CASSPQNSETQYF.

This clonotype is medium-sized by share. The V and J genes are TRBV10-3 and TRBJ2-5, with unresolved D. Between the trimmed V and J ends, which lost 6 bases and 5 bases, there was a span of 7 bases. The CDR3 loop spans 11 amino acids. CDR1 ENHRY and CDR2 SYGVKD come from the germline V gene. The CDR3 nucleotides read TGTGCCATCAGAGAACGGGAGACCCAGTACTTC. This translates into CAIRERETQYF.

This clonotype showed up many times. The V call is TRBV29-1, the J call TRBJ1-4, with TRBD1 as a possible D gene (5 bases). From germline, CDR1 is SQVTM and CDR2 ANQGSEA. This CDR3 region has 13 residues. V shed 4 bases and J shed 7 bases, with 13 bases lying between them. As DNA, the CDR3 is TGCAGCGTTGCGTTAGGGCAGGGTGAAAAACTGTTTTTT. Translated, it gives CSVALGQGEKLFF. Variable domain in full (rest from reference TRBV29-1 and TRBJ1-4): SAVISQKPSRDICQRGTSLTIQCQVDSQVTMMFWYRQQPGQSLTLIATANQGSEATYESGFVIDKFPISRPNLTFSTLTVSNMSPEDSSIYLCSVALGQGEKLFFGSGTQLSVL.

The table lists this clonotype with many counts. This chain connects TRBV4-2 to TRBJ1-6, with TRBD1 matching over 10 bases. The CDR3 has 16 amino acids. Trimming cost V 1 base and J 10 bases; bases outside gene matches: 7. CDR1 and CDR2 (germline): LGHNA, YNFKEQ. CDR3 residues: CASSQALGTGDSPLHF. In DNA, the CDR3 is TGTGCCAGCAGCCAAGCCCTCGGGACAGGGGACTCACCCCTCCACTTT.

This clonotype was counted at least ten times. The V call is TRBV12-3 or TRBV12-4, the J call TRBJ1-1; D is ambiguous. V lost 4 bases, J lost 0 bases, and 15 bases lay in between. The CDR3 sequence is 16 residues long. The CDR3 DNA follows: TGTGCCAGCAGTTCCAGGATCCCTCCCGTGAACACTGAAGCTTTCTTT. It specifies CASSSRIPPVNTEAFF.

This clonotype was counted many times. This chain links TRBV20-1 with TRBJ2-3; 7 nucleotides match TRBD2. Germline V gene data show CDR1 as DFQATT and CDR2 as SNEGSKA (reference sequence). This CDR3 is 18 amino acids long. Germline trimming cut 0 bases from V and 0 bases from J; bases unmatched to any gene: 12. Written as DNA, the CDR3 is TGCAGTGCTAGAGATTTGAGGGAGGGGAGACTGAGCACAGATACGCAGTATTTT. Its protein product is CSARDLREGRLSTDTQYF.

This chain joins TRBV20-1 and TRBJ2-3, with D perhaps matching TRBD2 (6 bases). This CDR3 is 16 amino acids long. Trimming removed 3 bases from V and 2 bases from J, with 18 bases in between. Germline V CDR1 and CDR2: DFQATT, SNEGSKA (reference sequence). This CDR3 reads CSASSIGEAFTDTQYF. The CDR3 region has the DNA TGCAGTGCTAGTAGTATTGGGGAGGCCTTCACAGATACGCAGTATTTT.

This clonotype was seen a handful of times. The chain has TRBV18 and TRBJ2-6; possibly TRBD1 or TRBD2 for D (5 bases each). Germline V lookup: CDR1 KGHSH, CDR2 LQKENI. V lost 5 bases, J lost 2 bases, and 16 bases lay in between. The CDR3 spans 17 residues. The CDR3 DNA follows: TGTGCCAGCTCAGGGGGAGCCCGACCTGCTGGGGCCAACGTCCTGACTTTC. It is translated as CASSGGARPAGANVLTF.

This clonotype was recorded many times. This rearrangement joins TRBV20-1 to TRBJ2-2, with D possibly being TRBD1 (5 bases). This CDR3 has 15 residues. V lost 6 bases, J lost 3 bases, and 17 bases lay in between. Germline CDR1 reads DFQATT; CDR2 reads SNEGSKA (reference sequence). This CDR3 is CSAISQGKDTGELFF. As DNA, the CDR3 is TGCAGTGCCATATCCCAGGGAAAAGACACCGGGGAGCTGTTTTTT.

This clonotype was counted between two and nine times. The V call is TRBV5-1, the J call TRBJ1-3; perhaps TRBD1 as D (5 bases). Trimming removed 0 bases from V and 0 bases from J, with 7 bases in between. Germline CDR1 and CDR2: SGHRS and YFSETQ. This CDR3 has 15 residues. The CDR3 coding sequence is TGCGCCAGCAGCTTGGGGACACCCTCTGGAAACACCATATATTTT. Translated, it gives CASSLGTPSGNTIYF.

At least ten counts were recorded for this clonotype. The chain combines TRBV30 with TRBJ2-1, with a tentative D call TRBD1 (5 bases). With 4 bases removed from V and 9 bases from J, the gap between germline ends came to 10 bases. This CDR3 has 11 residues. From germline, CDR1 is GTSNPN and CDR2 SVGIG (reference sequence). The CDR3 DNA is TGTGCCTGGACCAGGGTCGGTGAGCAGTTCTTC. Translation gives CAWTRVGEQFF.

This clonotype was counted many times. The CDR3 nucleotides are TGCAGTGCCGAGATGCCAGCCTACGAGACCCAGTACTTC. Translation: CSAEMPAYETQYF. This chain uses TRBV20-1 with TRBJ2-5; no definite D call. The length of the CDR3 is 13 residues. Germline CDR1 and CDR2: DFQATT and SNEGSKA (reference sequence). V shed 6 bases and J shed 5 bases, with 16 bases lying between them.

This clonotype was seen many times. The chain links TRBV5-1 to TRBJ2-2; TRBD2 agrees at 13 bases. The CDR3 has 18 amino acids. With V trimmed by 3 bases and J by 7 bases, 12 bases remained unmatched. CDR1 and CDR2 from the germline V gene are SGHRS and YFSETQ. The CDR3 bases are TGCGCCAGCAGCTCAGCTGGACTAGCGGGAGAGAATAGCGGGGAGCTGTTTTTT. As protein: CASSSAGLAGENSGELFF.

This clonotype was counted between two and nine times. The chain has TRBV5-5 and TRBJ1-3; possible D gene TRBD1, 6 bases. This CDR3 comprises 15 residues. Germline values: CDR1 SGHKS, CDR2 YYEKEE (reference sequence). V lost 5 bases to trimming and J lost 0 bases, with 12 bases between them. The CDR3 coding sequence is TGTGCCAGCAGTTTCGGGACAAGCTCTGGAAACACCATATATTTT. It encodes CASSFGTSSGNTIYF.

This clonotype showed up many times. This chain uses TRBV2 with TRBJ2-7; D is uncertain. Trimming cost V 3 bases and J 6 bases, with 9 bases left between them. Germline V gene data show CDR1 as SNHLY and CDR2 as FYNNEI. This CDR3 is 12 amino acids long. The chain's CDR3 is CASSDSILEQYF. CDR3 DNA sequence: TGTGCCAGCAGTGACAGTATACTCGAGCAGTACTTC.

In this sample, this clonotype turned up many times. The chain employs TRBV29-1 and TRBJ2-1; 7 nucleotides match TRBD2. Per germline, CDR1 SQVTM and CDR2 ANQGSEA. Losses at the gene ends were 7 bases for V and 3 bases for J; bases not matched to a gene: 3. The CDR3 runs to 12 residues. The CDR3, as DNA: TGCAGCGGCAGGACTAGCTACAATGAGCAGTTCTTC. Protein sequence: CSGRTSYNEQFF.

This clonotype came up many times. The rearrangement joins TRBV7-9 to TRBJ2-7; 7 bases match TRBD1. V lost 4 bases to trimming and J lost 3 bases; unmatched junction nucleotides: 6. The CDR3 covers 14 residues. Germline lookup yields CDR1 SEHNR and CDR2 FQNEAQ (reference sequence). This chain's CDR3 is CASSSRQGYYEQYF. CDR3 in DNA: TGTGCCAGCAGCTCACGACAGGGCTACTACGAGCAGTACTTC.